These 6 T cell receptor beta chains were all obtained from the same sample, sequenced in a study of T-cell reconstitution after alpha-beta-depleted transplantation in children. Unique molecular identifiers were used to barcode this TCRbeta library. TCRdb re-called the PCR reads with MiXCR, one entry per CDR3 protein. The repertoire has 490,000 or so distinct CDR3 sequences, around 12% of them found once; the top ten carry roughly 5.4%. The sample in question was PBMCs from the stem cell graft donor, obtained from the stem cell graft. These receptors came from a human donor who donated a stem cell graft to a child with combined immunodeficiency.

This clonotype was picked up a small number of times. V usage is TRBV20-1 and J usage is TRBJ2-5, with 7 positions matching TRBD1. CDR1 DFQATT and CDR2 SNEGSKA come from the germline V gene (reference sequence). The V gene end was trimmed by 3 bases and the J gene end by 5 bases; junction bases not matched to a gene: 12. The length of the CDR3 is 15 residues. The CDR3 coding sequence is TGCAGTGCTAGGGAGGTTACAGGGGCGGGTGAGACCCAGTACTTC. Translation gives CSAREVTGAGETQYF.

J is TRBJ2-4 and V is TRBV28; 8 positions agree with TRBD1. The CDR3 has 18 residues. Germline-derived CDR1 and CDR2 are MDHEN and SYDVKM. The V gene end was trimmed by 6 bases and the J gene end by 1 base; junction bases not matched to a gene: 14. The CDR3 nucleotides read TGTGCCAGCAGGCTTGGAGCAGGGGGCCAGGGGGCCAAAAACATTCAGTACTTC. Translated, it gives CASRLGAGGQGAKNIQYF.

This CDR3 is CARHRTGSSYNEQFF. The CDR3 DNA sequence: TGTGCCAGGCACCGAACAGGGAGCTCCTACAATGAGCAGTTCTTC. J is TRBJ2-1 and V is TRBV2; possible D gene TRBD1, 6 bases. Trimming took off 9 bases at V and 0 bases at J, with 15 bases between the two ends. The CDR3 loop spans 15 amino acids. CDR1 SNHLY and CDR2 FYNNEI come from the germline V gene.

This clonotype was counted a few times. V gene TRBV4-3 combines with J gene TRBJ2-5; D tentatively reads TRBD1 or TRBD2 (6 bases each). Trimming took off 1 base at V and 5 bases at J, with 11 bases between the two ends. CDR1 and CDR2 from the germline V gene are LGHNA and YSLEER. This CDR3 is built from 14 residues. In nucleotides, the CDR3 is TGCGCCAGCAGCCAAGTCGGGGGCGGGGAGACCCAGTACTTC. Its protein is CASSQVGGGETQYF.

This clonotype came up a few times. The rearrangement links TRBV2 to TRBJ2-5, with D possibly being TRBD1 (6 bases). This CDR3 has 14 amino acids. Looked up from germline, CDR1 is SNHLY and CDR2 is FYNNEI. The V and J ends lost 6 bases and 2 bases respectively, with 13 bases between them. CDR3: CASREQGFQETQYF. The DNA of the CDR3 is TGTGCCAGCAGAGAACAGGGTTTTCAAGAGACCCAGTACTTC.

The J gene is TRBJ2-1, the V gene TRBV4-3; D uncertain. Germline CDR1 and CDR2: LGHNA and YSLEER. The V end was cut by 1 base, the J end by 9 bases, with 10 bases between. The CDR3 contains 13 residues. CDR3 in DNA: TGCGCCAGCAGCCAAGTTCAGAGGCGTGAGCAGTTCTTC. Translation: CASSQVQRREQFF.